The present T cell receptor (beta chain) was sequenced within a study of CD8 T cells in Susac syndrome. The CDR3 sequence is 13 residues long. Germline loops: CDR1 SNHLY, CDR2 FYNNEI. V lost 6 bases, J lost 7 bases, and 15 bases lay in between. RNA was extracted with the RNeasy kit, and a quantity of roughly 0.45 to 1 ug was reverse transcribed using random hexamers. The immunoSEQ assay covered 54 Vbeta and 13 Jbeta segments for CDR3. TCRdb re-called the immunoSEQ multiplex PCR reads with MiXCR, one entry per CDR3 protein. The sample lists about 210,000 distinct CDR3 sequences; approximately 95% were seen once. The multiple sclerosis control group was made up of treatment-naive patients with stable or active relapsing-remitting disease. TEMRA cells were FACS-enriched and CD8+ and CD4+ T cells negatively isolated.

The specimen was CD4+ T cells from PBMCs. This chain links TRBV2 with TRBJ1-2; no firm D call. The sequence was obtained from a human donor with multiple sclerosis. CDR3 loop: CASSWTVVGGYTF. CDR3 bases: TGTGCCAGCAGCTGGACCGTCGTAGGTGGCTACACCTTC.